This TCR beta chain was identified during a study of cytomegalovirus exposure and HLA in healthy donors. Study-wide results and limits: The study had only CMV serostatus as immune exposure information.

As to this clone: Its matching antigen is unknown.

PCR amplification relied on 60 Vbeta primers (plus 13 Jbeta primers). Sequencing used immunoSEQ multiplex PCR; TCRdb keeps in-frame clones, though not all of them. The data show 140,000 to 150,000 clones, approximately 9% seen once. The ends were cut back, 1 base at V and 3 bases at J, with 15 bases in the middle. This CDR3 comprises 17 residues. The germline V gene has CDR1 SGHTA and CDR2 FQGNSA. The sample consisted of PBMCs. The receptor comes from a male donor in good health and CMV-seronegative. The V call is TRBV7-2, the J call TRBJ1-4, with D unclear. CDR3: CASSLDFPGSANEKLFF. The CDR3 nucleotides read TGTGCCAGCAGCTTAGATTTCCCGGGGTCGGCTAATGAAAAACTGTTTTTT.